These 15 T cell receptor beta chains were sequenced from one sample in a study of blood T cells in healthy people across ages. Through a sample-barcoded 5' primer and a J-beta primer mix, a second PCR was run for roughly 7 to 11 cycles. Each CDR3 protein gets one entry after TCRdb re-called the 5' RACE reads with MiXCR. The table has about 670,000 distinct CDR3 sequences, approximately 52% seen once. Sequencing was done on a sample of blood. Receptors were obtained from a woman older than 75 in good health.

This clonotype was detected a few times. The gene calls are TRBV10-3 and TRBJ1-5; no reliable D call. The length of the CDR3 is 17 residues. Germline CDR1 reads ENHRY; CDR2 reads SYGVKD. The germline V and J ends were trimmed by 0 bases and 3 bases, with 15 bases remaining between them. CDR3 nucleotides: TGTGCCATCAGTGAGTCGAGGACGAGGGCTTCCAATCAGCCCCAGCATTTT. Residues: CAISESRTRASNQPQHF.

At least ten counts were recorded for this clonotype. The CDR3 is CASSLVRLAGGFNEQFF. In nucleotides, the CDR3 is TGTGCCAGCAGTTTAGTACGGCTAGCGGGGGGGTTCAATGAGCAGTTCTTC. The rearrangement joins TRBV12-3 or TRBV12-4 to TRBJ2-1, with 12 nucleotides matching TRBD2. The CDR3 spans 17 residues. J gave up 6 bases and V 1 base, and 7 bases lay outside the gene matches.

The chain is built from TRBV6-5 and TRBJ1-2, with D tentatively TRBD1 (5 bases). Germline-derived CDR1 and CDR2 are MNHEY and SVGAGI. The CDR3 loop spans 14 amino acids. V lost 6 bases and J 2 bases, leaving 13 bases between the germline ends. In DNA, the CDR3 is TGTGCCAGCAGCCGGGACGGACGAAACTATGGCTACACCTTC. Translated: CASSRDGRNYGYTF.

A note on this clonotype: A clone one base away is much larger, so this may be a read error. J is TRBJ2-6 and V is TRBV2; D tentatively reads TRBD1 or TRBD2 (6 bases each). The germline CDR1 and CDR2 sequences are SNHLY and FYNNEI. The CDR3 is 16 residues long. DNA for the CDR3: TGTGCCAGCAGTCCACAGGGAGGCTCTGGGGCCAACATCCTGACTTTC. Translated, it gives CASSPQGGSGANILTF.

This clonotype was seen only a few times. The chain carries TRBV20-1 and TRBJ1-4; D ambiguous. This CDR3 has 13 amino acids. Germline V gene lookup returns CDR1 DFQATT and CDR2 SNEGSKA (reference sequence). The ends were cut back, 4 bases at V and 8 bases at J, with 14 bases in the middle. This CDR3 is CSAIGREEEKLFF. The CDR3 DNA reads TGCAGTGCTATCGGAAGGGAGGAGGAAAAACTGTTTTTT.

Details on this clonotype: Being one base from a much bigger clone, this may be a read error. In DNA form, the CDR3 reads TGTGCCAGCAGCGTGGATCCCCACTCCGGAGAGCAGTACTTC. It is translated as CASSVDPHSGEQYF. V is TRBV5-5 and J is TRBJ2-7, with D unresolved. The V end was cut by 4 bases, the J end by 7 bases, with 18 bases between. Germline loops: CDR1 SGHKS, CDR2 YYEKEE (reference sequence). The CDR3 sequence is 14 residues long.

This clonotype was counted many times. The chain is built from TRBV20-1 and TRBJ2-5; TRBD1 or TRBD2 may be the D gene (5 bases each). The CDR3 is made up of 13 amino acids. Deletions cut 5 bases from V and 1 base from J, with 11 bases between. CDR1 is DFQATT, CDR2 SNEGSKA, per germline (reference sequence). CDR3 nucleotide sequence: TGCAGTGCTGAGGAGAGGGGCCAAGAGACCCAGTACTTC. As protein: CSAEERGQETQYF.

This clonotype was recorded many times. V and J are TRBV4-1 and TRBJ2-1; D gene uncertain. CDR1 and CDR2 (germline): MGHRA, YSYEKL. The V end lost 3 bases, the J end lost 1 base, and 10 bases lay between the germline ends. The CDR3 contains 15 residues. This chain's CDR3 is CASSHTQKSYNEQFF. CDR3 in DNA: TGCGCCAGCAGCCACACACAGAAATCCTACAATGAGCAGTTCTTC.

This clonotype has more than one count but fewer than ten. CDR3 in DNA: TGTGCCATCAGTGCCGGGGACACCGGGGAGCTGTTTTTT. This gives the protein CAISAGDTGELFF. The chain links TRBV10-3 to TRBJ2-2; maybe TRBD2 (5 bases). The V gene lost 4 bases and the J gene lost 3 bases, with 6 bases spanning the gap. Germline CDR1 reads ENHRY; CDR2 reads SYGVKD. CDR3 length equals 13 residues.

The gene calls are TRBV20-1 and TRBJ2-4, with D hard to call. The assigned J gene may be wrong: the sequence end matches TRBJ2-7 better. The CDR3 has 14 amino acids. Germline-derived CDR1 and CDR2 are DFQATT and SNEGSKA (reference sequence). The CDR3 DNA reads as TGCAGTGCTAGAAGGGCAGTCAAAACCTACGAGCAGTACTTC. Protein product: CSARRAVKTYEQYF.

This clonotype was seen a handful of times. One end of the junction does not line up with germline, which may come from a read error. This chain uses TRBV5-1 with TRBJ1-1; D is uncertain. From germline, CDR1 is SGHRS and CDR2 YFSETQ. The CDR3 spans 18 residues. CDR3 nucleotides: TGCGCCAGCAGCTTCAACCCGGGCACGAGAGGGTTGAATACTGAAGCTTTCTTT. It specifies CASSFNPGTRGLNTEAFF.

This clonotype came up a few times. The chain recombines TRBV4-3 with TRBJ2-5; D ambiguous. CDR1 and CDR2 from the germline V gene are LGHNA and YSLEER. V lost 4 bases to trimming and J lost 4 bases, with 10 bases between them. There are 13 residues in the CDR3. CDR3 coding DNA: TGCGCCAGCAGCCCACAAGATCGAGAGACCCAGTACTTC. Protein sequence: CASSPQDRETQYF.

The chain couples TRBV4-1 to TRBJ2-7, with a weak D call TRBD2 (6 bases). The CDR3 spans 15 residues. Trimming stripped 0 bases from V and 7 bases from J, with 16 bases between. Germline loops: CDR1 MGHRA, CDR2 YSYEKL. This CDR3 is CASSQDEGTGDEQYF. Written as DNA, the CDR3 is TGCGCCAGCAGCCAAGACGAGGGCACGGGGGATGAGCAGTACTTC.

This clonotype was found many times. The J gene is TRBJ2-4, the V gene TRBV6-6; 11 bases map to TRBD1. Germline CDR1 and CDR2: MNHNY and SVGAGI (reference sequence). V dropped 6 bases and J dropped 6; count of bases not matched to a gene: 7. There are 15 residues in the CDR3. CDR3 loop: CASSHRGTGGNIQYF. The CDR3 coding sequence is TGTGCCAGCAGCCACCGGGGGACAGGGGGAAACATTCAGTACTTC.

The chain is built from TRBV21-1 and TRBJ1-5. TRBV21-1 is a known pseudogene. CDR3 length: 17 residues. The CDR3 loop reads CASSKVEVDPSNQSQHF. The CDR3 bases are TGTGCCAGCAGCAAAGTCGAGGTGGATCCTTCAAATCAGTCCCAGCATTTT.